These 22 T cell receptor beta chains were sequenced from one sample in a study of blood T cells in healthy people across ages. A sample-barcoded 5' primer and a J-beta primer mix were used in a second PCR of roughly 7 to 12 cycles. TCRdb redid the calling of the 5' RACE reads with MiXCR, one entry per CDR3 protein. This sample carries around 280,000 distinct CDR3 sequences, roughly 29% of them seen once, and the ten largest clones take 29%. The specimen sequenced was blood. These TCRs come from a woman aged 70-85 years in good health.

The V gene is TRBV4-3, the J gene TRBJ2-1; perhaps TRBD1 as D (7 bases). The CDR3 totals 16 residues. Trimming took 4 bases from V and 4 from J, leaving 17 bases between them. CDR1 is LGHNA and CDR2 is YSLEER in the germline V gene. Written as DNA, the CDR3 is TGCGCCAGCAGCCCAGGGGGGACAAACGAATACAATGAGCAGTTCTTC. It is translated as CASSPGGTNEYNEQFF.

The rearrangement links TRBV5-1 to TRBJ2-3; D gene ambiguous. Trimming took 2 bases from V and 0 from J, leaving 7 bases between them. Germline V gene sequence: CDR1 SGHRS, CDR2 YFSETQ. This CDR3 has 14 amino acids. As DNA, the CDR3 is TGCGCCAGCAGCTTCCAGGACAGCACAGATACGCAGTATTTT. This sequence encodes CASSFQDSTDTQYF.

This clonotype was detected only a few times. At one of its ends the junction is not consistent with the germline gene, which may arise from a read error. This chain connects TRBV6-2 or TRBV6-3 to TRBJ2-1; TRBD2 matches at 13 bases. CDR3 length: 17 amino acids. Germline CDR1 MNHEY, CDR2 SVGEGT. The CDR3 nucleotides read TGTGCCAGCAGAAACTCGCCCGGGACTAGCGGGAACAATGAGCAGCTCTTC. This sequence encodes CASRNSPGTSGNNEQLF.

The chain carries TRBV5-6 and TRBJ2-1; 7 bases are shared with TRBD2. There are 16 residues in the CDR3. Germline CDR1 and CDR2: SGHDT and YYEEEE. The V segment lost 0 bases and the J segment 7 bases; nucleotides outside the gene matches: 10. CDR3 coding DNA: TGTGCCAGCAGCTTGGGGCTAGCGGCCCTGGGGAATGAGCAGTTCTTC. The encoded protein is CASSLGLAALGNEQFF. Drawing the rest from reference TRBV5-6 and TRBJ2-1, the complete variable domain is DAGVTQSPTHLIKTRGQQVTLRCSPKSGHDTVSWYQQALGQGPQFIFQYYEEEERQRGNFPDRFSGHQFPNYSSELNVNALLLGDSALYLCASSLGLAALGNEQFFGPGTRLTVL.

The V and J genes are TRBV4-1 and TRBJ1-4; unclear D gene. Germline CDR1 reads MGHRA; CDR2 reads YSYEKL. The CDR3 extends over 14 amino acids. Trimming stripped 0 bases from V and 13 bases from J, with 15 bases between. The CDR3, as DNA: TGCGCCAGCAGCCAAGAAGACCCCGGCCTCGGACTGTTTTTT. It codes for CASSQEDPGLGLFF.

The table lists this clonotype with many counts. The rearrangement uses TRBV14 and TRBJ2-1, with D possibly matching TRBD2 (6 bases). This CDR3 spans 15 amino acids. Germline V gene lookup returns CDR1 SGHDN and CDR2 FVKESK. Deletions cut 4 bases from V and 3 bases from J, with 13 bases between. The CDR3 is CASSPLGTGYNEQFF. The CDR3 bases are TGTGCCAGCAGCCCTCTCGGGACTGGCTACAATGAGCAGTTCTTC.

This clonotype has only a few counts. This chain joins TRBV3-1 and TRBJ2-1; 7 positions agree with TRBD1. In germline, CDR1 is LGHDT, CDR2 YNNKEL (reference sequence). The CDR3 sequence is 17 residues long. Losses at the gene ends were 6 bases for V and 5 bases for J; bases not matched to a gene: 16. CDR3 DNA: TGTGCCAGCAGGGACGGGACAGCCCTGAATTACGACAATGAGCAGTTCTTC. This translates into CASRDGTALNYDNEQFF.

This sequence joins TRBV20-1 and TRBJ2-7; D remains unclear. V lost 0 bases to trimming and J lost 0 bases, with 12 bases between them. The CDR3 totals 15 residues. Per the germline V gene, CDR1 is DFQATT and CDR2 is SNEGSKA (reference sequence). The CDR3 nucleotides are TGCAGTGCTAGAGAACTGGGCGGCTCCTCCTACGAGCAGTACTTC. Its translation: CSARELGGSSYEQYF.

This clonotype was recorded a few times. The chain employs TRBV7-2 and TRBJ2-7; 11 bases align to TRBD2. CDR1 and CDR2 from the germline V gene are SGHTA and FQGNSA. V was pared by 1 base and J by 9 bases, with 11 bases of the junction left unmatched. The CDR3 contains 16 residues. DNA of the CDR3: TGTGCCAGCAGCTTAGGGATAGCGGGAGGGGTCAGGGTGCAGTACTTC. Its translation: CASSLGIAGGVRVQYF.

This clonotype was seen more than once but under ten times. The rearrangement uses TRBV7-9 and TRBJ1-2; the D gene is possibly TRBD1 (5 bases). CDR1 and CDR2 (germline): SEHNR, FQNEAQ (reference sequence). This CDR3 contains 14 residues. Trimming removed 4 bases from V and 6 bases from J, with 15 bases in between. The CDR3 DNA reads TGTGCCAGCAGCTACGGGAAAGGGGATAATGGCTACACCTTC. It specifies CASSYGKGDNGYTF.

The gene calls are TRBV6-2 or TRBV6-3 and TRBJ2-2; D is uncertain. Germline-derived CDR1 and CDR2 are MNHEY and SVGEGT. Deletions cut 6 bases from V and 2 bases from J, with 10 bases between. This CDR3 contains 14 residues. The CDR3 spells CASRLTTNTGELFF. For the CDR3, the DNA is TGTGCCAGCAGACTAACCACTAACACCGGGGAGCTGTTTTTT.

In this sample, this clonotype turned up a few times. CDR3 in amino acids: CASSVIPSGTDTQYF. The CDR3 DNA sequence: TGTGCCAGCAGCGTAATTCCTAGCGGAACAGATACGCAGTATTTT. V is TRBV9 and J is TRBJ2-3; 7 nucleotides agree with TRBD2. The CDR3 is 15 amino acids. The V segment lost 1 base and the J segment 3 bases; nucleotides outside the gene matches: 5. The germline CDR1 and CDR2 sequences are SGDLS and YYNGEE.

This clonotype was seen only a few times. V gene TRBV12-3 or TRBV12-4 combines with J gene TRBJ2-7, with D possibly TRBD1 on 6 matching bases. The CDR3 length is 14 residues. Trimming shortened V by 7 bases and J by 5 bases, and 18 bases separated the two germline ends. CDR3 protein: CASTLSRGSDEQYF. The CDR3 DNA reads TGTGCCAGCACCCTATCCAGGGGTAGCGACGAGCAGTACTTC.

The chain employs TRBV4-3 and TRBJ1-6; D perhaps matches TRBD1 (5 bases). The V end lost 1 base, the J end lost 9 bases, and 19 bases lay between the germline ends. The CDR3 runs to 17 residues. Germline V gene sequence: CDR1 LGHNA, CDR2 YSLEER. CDR3 DNA: TGCGCCAGCAGCCAAGGAGCTGGGGCGTCCGGGGTTTCACCCCTCCACTTT. Translation gives CASSQGAGASGVSPLHF.

Many counts were recorded for this clonotype. The J gene is TRBJ2-7, the V gene TRBV29-1, with D perhaps TRBD1 or TRBD2 (6 bases each). Germline-derived CDR1 and CDR2 are SQVTM and ANQGSEA. The CDR3 has 13 residues. Trimming took off 1 base at V and 4 bases at J, with 11 bases between the two ends. In nucleotides, the CDR3 is TGCAGCGTTGAAGCGGGGGCGCGGTACGAGCAGTACTTC. Translated, it gives CSVEAGARYEQYF.

This CDR3 reads CAISERGTSTDTQYF. CDR3 DNA sequence: TGTGCCATCAGTGAGCGGGGGACTAGCACAGATACGCAGTATTTT. The chain uses TRBV10-3 and TRBJ2-3; D perhaps matches TRBD2 (6 bases). The CDR3 contains 15 residues. V gave up 2 bases and J gave up 0 bases, with 9 bases separating them. Germline-derived CDR1 and CDR2 are ENHRY and SYGVKD.

This clonotype was counted between two and nine times. The chain links TRBV6-4 to TRBJ2-5; D is uncertain. The assigned J gene may be wrong: the sequence end matches TRBJ2-1 better. The germline V gene encodes CDR1 MRHNA and CDR2 SNTAGT. The CDR3 is 13 residues long. The CDR3 protein is CASSDQWTDEQFF. Here the CDR3 DNA reads TGTGCCAGCAGTGACCAATGGACGGATGAGCAGTTCTTC.

The J gene is TRBJ2-3, the V gene TRBV24-1; 11 bases are a match to TRBD2. This CDR3 spans 15 amino acids. Germline V gene lookup returns CDR1 KGHDR and CDR2 SFDVKD. V gave up 5 bases and J gave up 6 bases; unmatched junction bases: 6. DNA of the CDR3: TGTGCCACCAGTGGATCACTAGCGGGAGAGGATACGCAGTATTTT. Amino acid sequence: CATSGSLAGEDTQYF.

This clonotype has more than one count but fewer than ten. The V gene is TRBV19, the J gene TRBJ1-1; TRBD1 is a possible D gene (6 bases). V lost 8 bases, J lost 3 bases, and 13 bases lay in between. Germline CDR1 LNHDA, CDR2 SQIVND (reference sequence). There are 13 residues in the CDR3. The CDR3 DNA is TGTGCCAGTGGTAGTTACAGGGACACTGAAGCTTTCTTT. Translated, it gives CASGSYRDTEAFF. The full variable domain, rest sourced from reference TRBV19 and TRBJ1-1, is DGGITQSPKYLFRKEGQNVTLSCEQNLNHDAMYWYRQDPGQGLRLIYYSQIVNDFQKGDIAEGYSVSREKKESFPLTVTSAQKNPTAFYLCASGSYRDTEAFFGQGTRLTVV.

This clonotype turned up a few times. The rearrangement links TRBV3-1 to TRBJ2-3, with D perhaps matching TRBD1 or TRBD2 (5 bases each). Trimming cost V 5 bases and J 2 bases, with 11 bases left between them. Germline CDR1 and CDR2: LGHDT and YNNKEL (reference sequence). The CDR3 is made up of 14 amino acids. CDR3 sequence reads: CASSTRDVTDTQYF. For the CDR3, the DNA is TGTGCCAGCAGCACCCGGGACGTCACAGATACGCAGTATTTT.

This clonotype was observed a few times. The chain recombines TRBV7-9 with TRBJ2-5, with no clear D. The length of the CDR3 is 13 residues. Germline CDR1 and CDR2: SEHNR and FQNEAQ (reference sequence). The V gene lost 1 base and the J gene lost 11 bases, with 14 bases spanning the gap. The DNA for the CDR3 is TGTGCCAGCAGCTTAGGCGCTACGATCCAGCAGTACTTC. Translated: CASSLGATIQQYF.

This clonotype was picked up a small number of times. V usage is TRBV6-2 or TRBV6-3 and J usage is TRBJ2-7; D gene ambiguous. The CDR3 spans 16 residues. The germline V gene has CDR1 MNHEY and CDR2 SVGEGT. V dropped 0 bases and J dropped 6 bases, with 18 bases sitting between them. The CDR3 region has the DNA TGTGCCAGCAGTTACTCGAGAGTGGGTCCATTGGGCGAGCAGTACTTC. Translated, it gives CASSYSRVGPLGEQYF.